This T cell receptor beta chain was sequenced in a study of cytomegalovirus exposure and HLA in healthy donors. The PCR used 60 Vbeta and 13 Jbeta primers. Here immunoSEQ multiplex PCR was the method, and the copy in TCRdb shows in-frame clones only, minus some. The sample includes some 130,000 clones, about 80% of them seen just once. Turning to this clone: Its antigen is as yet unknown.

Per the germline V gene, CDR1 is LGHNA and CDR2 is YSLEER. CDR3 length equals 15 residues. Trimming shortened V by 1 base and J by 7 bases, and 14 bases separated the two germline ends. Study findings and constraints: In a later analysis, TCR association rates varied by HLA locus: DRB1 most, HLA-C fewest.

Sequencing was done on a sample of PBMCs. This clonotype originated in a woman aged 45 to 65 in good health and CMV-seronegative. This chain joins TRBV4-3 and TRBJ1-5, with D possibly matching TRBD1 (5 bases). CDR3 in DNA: TGCGCCAGCAGCCAAGGGGGGGAATGGGGCCAGCCCCAGCATTTT. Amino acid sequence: CASSQGGEWGQPQHF.